The 29 T cell receptor beta chains presented below share a single source sample, sequenced in a study of CD8 T cells in Susac syndrome. RNA was extracted with the RNeasy kit, and a quantity of 0.5 to 1 ug was reverse transcribed using random hexamers. TCRdb redid the calling of the immunoSEQ multiplex PCR reads with MiXCR, one entry per CDR3 protein. The sample yields approximately 110,000 distinct CDR3 sequences, 85% to 95% seen once. The specimen was CD8+ T cells from PBMCs. Receptor source: a human donor with multiple sclerosis.

The rearrangement joins TRBV7-2 to TRBJ2-7; 8 bases are shared with TRBD2. The CDR3 consists of 16 residues. Per the germline V gene, CDR1 is SGHTA and CDR2 is FQGNSA. The V segment lost 5 bases and the J segment 2 bases; nucleotides outside the gene matches: 11. CDR3 loop: CASSRHEREIAYEQYV. Written as DNA, the CDR3 is TGTGCCAGCAGCCGTCACGAGCGGGAGATCGCCTACGAGCAGTACGTC.

The chain couples TRBV6-6 to TRBJ2-1, with 7 bases aligning to TRBD1. CDR1 is MNHNY, CDR2 SVGAGI, per germline (reference sequence). This CDR3 contains 15 residues. Trimming at V came to 2 bases and at J to 6 bases, leaving 7 bases not matched to a gene. CDR3 DNA sequence: TGTGCCAGCAGTTACGGTACAGGGGTTTCCAATGAGCAGTTCTTC. It yields the protein CASSYGTGVSNEQFF.

The chain joins TRBV9 to TRBJ1-2; D is unclear. From germline, CDR1 is SGDLS and CDR2 YYNGEE. CDR3 size: 17 residues. The V and J ends lost 0 bases and 0 bases respectively, with 15 bases between them. The CDR3 nucleotides read TGTGCCAGCAGCGTAGAAGCCAGGCCCTATGCTAACTATGGCTACACCTTC. It codes for CASSVEARPYANYGYTF.

The V call is TRBV30, the J call TRBJ2-5; D is perhaps TRBD1 (5 bases). Trimming took off 0 bases at V and 13 bases at J, with 12 bases between the two ends. Germline V CDR1 and CDR2: GTSNPN, SVGIG (reference sequence). CDR3 size: 11 residues. CDR3 DNA sequence: TGTGCCTGGAGTGTGCAGGGATCACCGTACTTC. It yields the protein CAWSVQGSPYF. The full variable domain, rest sourced from reference TRBV30 and TRBJ2-5, is SQTIHQWPATLVQPVGSPLSLECTVEGTSNPNLYWYRQAAGRGLQLLFYSVGIGQISSEVPQNLSASRPQDRQFILSSKKLLLSDSGFYLCAWSVQGSPYFGPGTRLLVL.

This rearrangement joins TRBV20-1 to TRBJ2-7, with D hard to call. CDR1 DFQATT and CDR2 SNEGSKA come from the germline V gene (reference sequence). Trimming removed 5 bases at V and 0 bases at J, with 11 bases between. The CDR3 totals 13 residues. In DNA, the CDR3 is TGCAGTGCTTTTTCGGGCCTCTCCTACGAGCAGTACGTC. It translates to CSAFSGLSYEQYV.

The chain uses TRBV9 and TRBJ2-1, with 8 bases matching TRBD2. V dropped 0 bases and J dropped 0; count of bases not matched to a gene: 2. Germline V CDR1 and CDR2: SGDLS, YYNGEE. This CDR3 is built from 16 residues. As DNA, the CDR3 is TGTGCCAGCAGCGTAGCCGGGACTAGCTCCTACAATGAGCAGTTCTTC. This codes for CASSVAGTSSYNEQFF.

The CDR3 protein is CASMILGYPSAQPQHF. Here the CDR3 DNA reads TGTGCCAGCATGATCCTCGGATACCCAAGTGCACAGCCCCAGCATTTT. The chain employs TRBV28 and TRBJ1-5, with no clear D. The V and J ends lost 7 bases and 7 bases respectively, with 23 bases between them. The length of the CDR3 is 16 residues. Germline CDR1 is MDHEN and CDR2 is SYDVKM.

This sequence joins TRBV23-1 and TRBJ1-5; tentatively, D is TRBD1 (6 bases). TRBV23-1 is an open reading frame whose function is uncertain. This CDR3 is built from 16 residues. The V end lost 11 bases, the J end lost 0 bases, and 20 bases lay between the germline ends. The CDR3 loop is CAPDRQAYYSNQPQHF. CDR3 DNA sequence: TGCGCCCCCGACCGACAGGCCTACTATAGCAATCAGCCCCAGCATTTT.

This chain uses TRBV7-9 with TRBJ2-7, with D maybe TRBD2 (5 bases). Trimming removed 0 bases from V and 5 bases from J, with 11 bases in between. This CDR3 has 14 residues. Germline CDR1 is SEHNR and CDR2 is FQNEAQ (reference sequence). CDR3 nucleotide sequence: TGTGCCAGCAGCTTAGCGAGGGAGCTCGACGAGCAGTACGTC. Translated: CASSLARELDEQYV.

The CDR3 DNA reads TGTGCCAGCGGCTTGGGCCCTTCGCGCTTCGGGGAGCTGTTTTTT. It is translated as CASGLGPSRFGELFF. This chain connects TRBV6-5 to TRBJ2-2; D remains unclear. V lost 8 bases and J lost 7, with 20 bases in between. Germline V gives CDR1 MNHEY, CDR2 SVGAGI. CDR3 size: 15 residues.

The chain recombines TRBV19 with TRBJ1-5; D possibly corresponds to TRBD1 (5 bases). With 6 bases removed from V and 15 bases from J, the gap between germline ends came to 24 bases. This CDR3 region has 14 residues. The V gene's germline CDR1 is LNHDA and CDR2 SQIVND (reference sequence). CDR3 nucleotides: TGTGCCAGTAGCAAGGACGGACAAACTCTCCAGGGGCATTTT. Its protein is CASSKDGQTLQGHF.

J is TRBJ2-2 and V is TRBV9, with D possibly matching TRBD1 (6 bases). Germline V gene sequence: CDR1 SGDLS, CDR2 YYNGEE. V lost 0 bases and J 1 base, leaving 19 bases between the germline ends. CDR3 length: 19 residues. CDR3 in amino acids: CASSVDPRVGTLNTGELFF. The CDR3 DNA follows: TGTGCCAGCAGCGTAGACCCTCGGGTCGGGACATTGAACACCGGGGAGCTGTTTTTT. Based on the CDR3 plus reference TRBV9 and TRBJ2-2, the full variable domain is DSGVTQTPKHLITATGQRVTLRCSPRSGDLSVYWYQQSLDQGLQFLIQYYNGEERAKGNILERFSAQQFPDLHSELNLSSLELGDSALYFCASSVDPRVGTLNTGELFFGEGSRLTVL.

The chain links TRBV27 to TRBJ1-5; TRBD1 is a possible D gene (5 bases). V lost 3 bases and J 3 bases, leaving 12 bases between the germline ends. Per the germline V gene, CDR1 is MNHEY and CDR2 is SMNVEV (reference sequence). The CDR3 totals 15 residues. CDR3 DNA: TGTGCCAGCAGTTTGTACCAGGGCAACAATCAGCCCCAGCATTTT. Protein product: CASSLYQGNNQPQHF.

The chain has TRBV13 and TRBJ2-1; 11 bases align to TRBD2. V dropped 3 bases and J dropped 5; count of bases not matched to a gene: 9. Germline lookup yields CDR1 PRHDT and CDR2 FYEKMQ (reference sequence). The CDR3 length is 17 residues. CDR3 coding DNA: TGTGCCAGCAGCTTCTTTAGCGGGAGGGCTGGGAACAATGAGCAGTTCTTC. The encoded protein is CASSFFSGRAGNNEQFF.

The genes are TRBV2 and TRBJ2-2, with D hard to call. This CDR3 spans 14 amino acids. The germline V gene has CDR1 SNHLY and CDR2 FYNNEI. V lost 4 bases and J lost 0, with 6 bases in between. The CDR3 spells CASSGRTNTGELFF. The CDR3, as DNA: TGTGCCAGCAGTGGCAGGACGAACACCGGGGAGCTGTTTTTT.

J is TRBJ1-2 and V is TRBV29-1; 11 positions match TRBD1. Looked up from germline, CDR1 is SQVTM and CDR2 is ANQGSEA. With V trimmed by 8 bases and J by 6 bases, 5 bases remained unmatched. The CDR3 is 12 amino acids. CDR3 in DNA: TGCAGCACCCGGACAGGGGGCGATGGCTACACCTTC. As protein: CSTRTGGDGYTF. The full variable domain, completed using reference TRBV29-1 and TRBJ1-2, is SAVISQKPSRDICQRGTSLTIQCQVDSQVTMMFWYRQQPGQSLTLIATANQGSEATYESGFVIDKFPISRPNLTFSTLTVSNMSPEDSSIYLCSTRTGGDGYTFGSGTRLTVV.

J is TRBJ2-5 and V is TRBV24-1; D is possibly TRBD1 (5 bases). V lost 6 bases to trimming and J lost 4 bases, with 11 bases between them. Germline CDR1 reads KGHDR; CDR2 reads SFDVKD. The CDR3 is 13 residues long. CDR3 region: CATSQGQGETQYF. In DNA, the CDR3 is TGTGCCACCAGTCAGGGTCAGGGAGAGACCCAGTACTTC.

The chain joins TRBV12-3 or TRBV12-4 to TRBJ2-7, with 15 bases matching TRBD2. Trimming removed 2 bases from V and 7 bases from J; junction bases left unmatched: 15. The CDR3 loop spans 19 amino acids. The CDR3 reads CASSLRRRGLAGGLVEQYF. In nucleotides, the CDR3 is TGTGCCAGCAGTTTAAGGCGACGTGGACTAGCGGGGGGGCTGGTAGAGCAGTACTTC.

This clonotype appeared a single time. This chain uses TRBV5-1 with TRBJ1-5; no clear D gene. Germline CDR1 reads SGHRS; CDR2 reads YFSETQ. Between the trimmed V and J ends, which lost 4 bases and 0 bases, there was a span of 17 bases. The CDR3 is 17 residues long. CDR3 protein: CASSRLPGADSNQPQHF. CDR3 bases: TGCGCCAGCAGCCGCCTACCGGGAGCCGATAGCAATCAGCCCCAGCATTTT.

This clonotype was observed once. The chain employs TRBV3-1 and TRBJ2-3; D call uncertain. Trimming removed 2 bases at V and 0 bases at J, with 6 bases between. The germline V gene encodes CDR1 LGHDT and CDR2 YNNKEL (reference sequence). This CDR3 region has 14 residues. The CDR3 nucleotides are TGTGCCAGCAGCCAATACGGAAGCACAGATACGCAGTATTTT. Translated: CASSQYGSTDTQYF.

CDR3 sequence: CSVGSGQGASGYGYTF. CDR3 DNA: TGCAGCGTTGGTTCGGGACAGGGGGCTTCAGGCTATGGCTACACCTTC. The V and J genes are TRBV29-1 and TRBJ1-2, with TRBD1 identical over 12 bases. CDR1 and CDR2 (germline): SQVTM, ANQGSEA. CDR3 length: 16 amino acids. Trimming cost V 4 bases and J 4 bases; bases outside gene matches: 10.

The chain carries TRBV6-5 and TRBJ1-1, with TRBD1 matching 7 bases. Germline CDR1 is MNHEY and CDR2 is SVGAGI. The CDR3 extends over 15 amino acids. Trimming at V came to 4 bases and at J to 2 bases, leaving 7 bases not matched to a gene. The CDR3 bases are TGTGCCAGCAGTTTGTTCGGGACAGACAACACTGAAGCTTTCTTT. Residues: CASSLFGTDNTEAFF.

The chain carries TRBV23-1 and TRBJ2-7; no clear D gene. TRBV23-1 is labeled an ORF, and its function is uncertain. This CDR3 is built from 11 residues. Trimming shortened V by 4 bases and J by 5 bases, and 6 bases separated the two germline ends. CDR3 region: CASSPGNEQYV. DNA of the CDR3: TGCGCCAGCAGTCCGGGTAACGAGCAGTACGTC.

A single count supports this clonotype. This sequence joins TRBV2 and TRBJ2-3; TRBD2 is a possible D gene (6 bases). The CDR3 has 16 residues. Trimming pared 4 bases from V and 5 bases from J, leaving 19 bases between. Germline V gene sequence: CDR1 SNHLY, CDR2 FYNNEI. The CDR3 bases are TGTGCCAGCAGTGGGGAGGCCCGACTTCGGGAAGATACGCAGTATTTT. This gives the protein CASSGEARLREDTQYF.

The genes are TRBV6-6 and TRBJ2-1; the match to TRBD2 covers 8 bases. CDR3 length equals 15 residues. V was clipped by 4 bases and J by 3 bases; unmatched bases: 5. Per the germline V gene, CDR1 is MNHNY and CDR2 is SVGAGI (reference sequence). The CDR3 DNA is TGTGCCAGCAGTTTTGCGGGGGGCGTCTACAATGAGCAGTTCTTC. It encodes CASSFAGGVYNEQFF.

The chain recombines TRBV19 with TRBJ1-1; D is uncertain. From germline, CDR1 is LNHDA and CDR2 SQIVND (reference sequence). This CDR3 spans 13 amino acids. V lost 3 bases and J 2 bases, leaving 7 bases between the germline ends. The CDR3 DNA reads TGTGCCAGTAGTATCCAGATAAACACTGAAGCTTTCTTT. It codes for CASSIQINTEAFF.

The J gene is TRBJ1-4, the V gene TRBV6-5, with D tentatively TRBD1 (5 bases). Germline CDR1 is MNHEY and CDR2 is SVGAGI. The CDR3 totals 15 residues. Trimming removed 0 bases from V and 7 bases from J, with 12 bases in between. This CDR3 reads CASSYSGGIGEKLFF. The DNA of the CDR3 is TGTGCCAGCAGTTACTCGGGGGGAATCGGTGAAAAACTGTTTTTT.

In its sample, this clonotype was seen a few times. This sequence joins TRBV7-9 and TRBJ2-7; no definite D call. The germline CDR1 and CDR2 sequences are SEHNR and FQNEAQ (reference sequence). There are 12 residues in the CDR3. V was trimmed by 1 base and J by 1 base, leaving 2 bases between them. Here the CDR3 reads CASSLGSYEQYV. The CDR3 DNA sequence: TGTGCCAGCAGCTTAGGGTCCTACGAGCAGTACGTC.

The gene calls are TRBV7-9 and TRBJ2-2; tentative D call: TRBD2 (6 bases). Trimming removed 4 bases at V and 1 base at J, with 10 bases between. The CDR3 has 15 amino acids. CDR1 and CDR2 from the germline V gene are SEHNR and FQNEAQ (reference sequence). The CDR3 bases are TGTGCCAGCAGCTGGGACTTACAGAACACCGGGGAGCTGTTTTTT. It yields the protein CASSWDLQNTGELFF.